The 17 T cell receptor beta chains given below trace back to one sample, sequenced in a study of brain metastases from non-small cell lung cancer. Profiled with immunoSEQ multiplex PCR; TCRdb holds only in-frame clones, not every one. Altogether around 2,500 clones are present, over 75% being singletons, with the ten largest covering about 9.8%. Material for sequencing was primary lung tumor tissue. The source is a donor at least 40 years old with non-small cell lung cancer.

Comment on this clone: Mismatch with germline at one junction end may stem from a read error. V gene TRBV19 combines with J gene TRBJ2-6; D call uncertain. CDR1 and CDR2 from the germline V gene are LNHDA and SQIVND (reference sequence). The CDR3 runs 18 residues. The CDR3 sequence is CASSIGGVTLSRANVLTF. The CDR3 DNA follows: TGTGCCAGTAGTATAGGTGGTGTGACTCTCTCTAGGGCCAACGTCCTGACTTTC.

In DNA form, the CDR3 reads TGTGCCACCAGCGGGGGACAGGGATCTTTCTTT. This translates into CATSGGQGSFF. The gene calls are TRBV24-1 and TRBJ1-1; 9 nucleotides match TRBD1. V lost 7 bases and J lost 12; bases outside the gene matches: 5. CDR1 KGHDR and CDR2 SFDVKD come from the germline V gene. The CDR3 is 11 amino acids.

As concerns this clone: This may come from a read error, since a much larger clone is one base off. The sample contains more than one DNA sequence encoding this CDR3. The chain employs TRBV28 and TRBJ1-5; D unresolved. The CDR3 length is 14 residues. The germline V gene has CDR1 MDHEN and CDR2 SYDVKM. The ends were cut back, 5 bases at V and 2 bases at J, with 10 bases in the middle. The CDR3 DNA sequence: TGTGCCAGCAGTCGAGGGTTTGGCAATCAGCCCCAGCATTTT. Amino acids: CASSRGFGNQPQHF.

This rearrangement joins TRBV6-5 to TRBJ1-2; tentatively, D is TRBD1 (5 bases). The CDR3 loop spans 15 amino acids. The germline CDR1 and CDR2 sequences are MNHEY and SVGAGI. V lost 2 bases, J lost 0 bases, and 10 bases lay in between. The chain's CDR3 is CASSYGGTTNYGYTF. The CDR3 bases are TGTGCCAGCAGTTACGGGGGTACCACTAACTATGGCTACACCTTC.

On this clone: Its ends do not fully match the called genes, so a read error is possible. This chain links TRBV7-9 with TRBJ2-5; 8 positions match TRBD2. Germline V lookup: CDR1 SEHNR, CDR2 FQNEAQ (reference sequence). This CDR3 is 15 amino acids long. In DNA, the CDR3 is TGTACCAGCACTGACGGACTAGCCTTCCAAGAGACCCAGTACTTC. This codes for CTSTDGLAFQETQYF.

In its sample, this clone was seen once. This chain connects TRBV7-6 to TRBJ2-5; TRBD2 might be the D (6 bases). The V gene's germline CDR1 is SGHVS and CDR2 FNYEAQ. There are 12 residues in the CDR3. CDR3 sequence: CAVGGVSETQYF. CDR3 bases: TGTGCTGTCGGAGGGGTATCGGAGACCCAGTACTTC.

The chain has TRBV2 and TRBJ1-6; a weak D match, TRBD1 (6 bases). The germline V gene has CDR1 SNHLY and CDR2 FYNNEI. V shed 10 bases and J shed 6 bases, with 19 bases lying between them. The CDR3 length is 15 residues. CDR3 nucleotides: TGTGCCATACACCGAGGGGCAGGGGTTAATTCACCCCTCCACTTT. It is translated as CAIHRGAGVNSPLHF.

This rearrangement joins TRBV6-5 to TRBJ2-1; TRBD2 aligns across 7 bases. V was clipped by 6 bases and J by 4 bases; unmatched bases: 6. The length of the CDR3 is 14 residues. In germline, CDR1 is MNHEY, CDR2 SVGAGI. The CDR3 DNA sequence: TGTGCCAGCAGGGCGGGGACTACATACAATGAGCAGTTCTTC. This codes for CASRAGTTYNEQFF.

Concerning this clone itself: This specimen includes other DNA sequences encoding the same CDR3. The J gene is TRBJ2-1, the V gene TRBV14; TRBD2 matches 8 bases. V gave up 4 bases and J gave up 5 bases; unmatched junction bases: 13. The CDR3 consists of 17 residues. The germline V gene has CDR1 SGHDN and CDR2 FVKESK. This chain's CDR3 is CASSPGRVAGGHNEQFF. In nucleotides, the CDR3 is TGTGCCAGCAGCCCTGGGAGGGTGGCGGGGGGCCACAATGAGCAGTTCTTC.

The V and J genes are TRBV4-3 and TRBJ2-2, with D tentatively TRBD1 or TRBD2 (6 bases each). Germline V gene data show CDR1 as LGHNA and CDR2 as YSLEER. V was cut by 4 bases and J by 3 bases, with 18 bases left in between. The CDR3 loop spans 17 amino acids. CDR3 DNA: TGCGCCAGCAGCCCCCGGTCGGGGGCTCGGGACACCGGGGAGCTGTTTTTT. Protein sequence: CASSPRSGARDTGELFF.

The chain uses TRBV19 and TRBJ2-7; D uncertain. The germline V gene has CDR1 LNHDA and CDR2 SQIVND (reference sequence). The V end was cut by 2 bases, the J end by 7 bases, with 18 bases between. CDR3 size: 15 residues. CDR3 residues: CASSIRDGPMGEQYF. CDR3 DNA sequence: TGTGCCAGTAGTATACGCGACGGTCCCATGGGGGAGCAGTACTTC.

The chain uses TRBV2 and TRBJ1-2; D gene ambiguous. CDR1 and CDR2 (germline): SNHLY, FYNNEI. Trimming shortened V by 4 bases and J by 4 bases, and 16 bases separated the two germline ends. CDR3 size: 15 residues. The CDR3 bases are TGTGCCAGCAGTGTTGGGCGTTCCTACCCCTATGGCTACACCTTC. It encodes CASSVGRSYPYGYTF.

The chain uses TRBV27 and TRBJ2-1; the match to TRBD1 covers 8 bases. The CDR3 length is 14 residues. The V gene end was trimmed by 1 base and the J gene end by 9 bases; junction bases not matched to a gene: 5. Germline CDR1 reads MNHEY; CDR2 reads SMNVEV (reference sequence). Here the CDR3 reads CASSLFGQGGEQFF. CDR3 nucleotides: TGTGCCAGCAGTTTATTTGGACAGGGCGGTGAGCAGTTCTTC.

This clone was picked up a small number of times. This sample also contains other DNA sequences that code for the same CDR3. V usage is TRBV15 and J usage is TRBJ2-7; D is uncertain. This CDR3 spans 12 amino acids. Trimming removed 6 bases from V and 5 bases from J, with 11 bases in between. The germline V gene encodes CDR1 LNHNV and CDR2 YYDKDF (reference sequence). CDR3 residues: CATSVDGDEQYF. CDR3 nucleotides: TGTGCCACCAGTGTCGACGGAGACGAGCAGTACTTC.

J is TRBJ1-3 and V is TRBV3-1 (or the pseudogene TRBV3-2), with a tentative D call TRBD1 (6 bases). Trimming pared 1 base from V and 3 bases from J, leaving 13 bases between. Germline-derived CDR1 and CDR2 are LGHDT and YNNKEL (reference sequence). The CDR3 covers 16 residues. CDR3 nucleotide sequence: TGTGCCAGCAGCCAAGCCCCACAGGGACTTGGAAACACCATATATTTT. Translated: CASSQAPQGLGNTIYF.

The chain uses TRBV4-3 and TRBJ2-1, with D possibly being TRBD1 or TRBD2 (5 bases each). The CDR3 extends over 16 amino acids. Trimming pared 4 bases from V and 4 bases from J, leaving 17 bases between. Germline CDR1 and CDR2: LGHNA and YSLEER. The CDR3 bases are TGCGCCAGCAGCCGGGACCGGGCGTCTTTGTACAATGAGCAGTTCTTC. Protein sequence: CASSRDRASLYNEQFF.

The rearrangement uses TRBV4-3 and TRBJ1-1; possibly TRBD1 for D (6 bases). Trimming stripped 0 bases from V and 8 bases from J, with 13 bases between. Germline V gene sequence: CDR1 LGHNA, CDR2 YSLEER. This CDR3 is built from 14 residues. The DNA of the CDR3 is TGCGCCAGCAGCCAAGAACAGGGTTATAGAGAAGCTTTCTTT. Amino acids: CASSQEQGYREAFF.